This T cell receptor beta chain emerged from a study of cytomegalovirus exposure and HLA in healthy donors. General study findings and limits: It was reportedly the case that the classifier diagnosed cytomegalovirus status with high specificity and sensitivity. That first-cohort TCR clusters tended to co-occur in the 130 or so validation repertoires was found in a later analysis. In vitro checks showed that three CMV-associated chains really do target CMV antigens.

Comments on this clone: Its target is unknown.

The V gene lost 5 bases and the J gene lost 5 bases, with 12 bases spanning the gap. The CDR3 sequence is 13 residues long. Per the germline V gene, CDR1 is SGHTA and CDR2 is FQGTGA. The donors formed part of the approximately 120-subject validation cohort, distinct from the roughly 600-subject first cohort. Profiled with immunoSEQ multiplex PCR; TCRdb holds only in-frame clones, not every one. The data contain 90,000 to 130,000 clones, roughly nine tenths of them seen just once; the ten biggest clones take up 1.5% to 2%. The chain carries TRBV7-3 and TRBJ1-2; tentative D call: TRBD1 (5 bases). The sequenced sample was PBMCs. The source is a woman between 18 and 29 years old in good health and CMV-seronegative. The CDR3 spells CASSPFREYGYTF. Written as DNA, the CDR3 is TGTGCCAGCAGCCCCTTCAGGGAATATGGCTACACCTTC.